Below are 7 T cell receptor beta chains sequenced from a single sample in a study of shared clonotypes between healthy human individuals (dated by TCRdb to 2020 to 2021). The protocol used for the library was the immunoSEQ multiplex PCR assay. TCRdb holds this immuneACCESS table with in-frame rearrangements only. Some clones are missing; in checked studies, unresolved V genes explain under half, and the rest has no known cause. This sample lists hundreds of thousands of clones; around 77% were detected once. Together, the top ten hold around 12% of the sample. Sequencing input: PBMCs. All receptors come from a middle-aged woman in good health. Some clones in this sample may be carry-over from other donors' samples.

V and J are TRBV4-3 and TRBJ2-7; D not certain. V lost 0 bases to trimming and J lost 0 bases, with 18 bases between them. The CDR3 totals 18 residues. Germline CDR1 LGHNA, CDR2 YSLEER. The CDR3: CASSQDLSSAPSSYEQYF. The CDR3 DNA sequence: TGCGCCAGCAGCCAAGATCTCTCCAGCGCCCCGAGCTCCTACGAGCAGTACTTC.

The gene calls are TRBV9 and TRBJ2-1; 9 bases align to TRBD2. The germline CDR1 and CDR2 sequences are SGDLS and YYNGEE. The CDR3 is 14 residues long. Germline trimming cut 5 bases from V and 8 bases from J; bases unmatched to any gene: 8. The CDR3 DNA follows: TGTGCCAGCAGTTCTAGCGGGAATATCGATGAGCAGTTCTTC. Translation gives CASSSSGNIDEQFF.

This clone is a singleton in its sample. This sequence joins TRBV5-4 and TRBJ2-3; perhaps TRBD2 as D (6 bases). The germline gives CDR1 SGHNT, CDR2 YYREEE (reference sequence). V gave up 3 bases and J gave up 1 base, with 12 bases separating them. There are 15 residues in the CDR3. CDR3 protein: CASSWDFRGTDTQYF. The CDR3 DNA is TGTGCCAGCAGCTGGGACTTCAGGGGCACAGATACGCAGTATTTT.

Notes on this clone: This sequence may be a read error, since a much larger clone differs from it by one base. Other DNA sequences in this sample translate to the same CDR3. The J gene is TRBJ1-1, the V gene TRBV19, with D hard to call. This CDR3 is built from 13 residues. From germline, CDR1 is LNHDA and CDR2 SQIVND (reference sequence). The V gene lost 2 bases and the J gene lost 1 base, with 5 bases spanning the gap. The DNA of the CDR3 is TGTGCCAGTAGTATAAGGCAGAACACTGAAGCTTTCTTT. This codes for CASSIRQNTEAFF.

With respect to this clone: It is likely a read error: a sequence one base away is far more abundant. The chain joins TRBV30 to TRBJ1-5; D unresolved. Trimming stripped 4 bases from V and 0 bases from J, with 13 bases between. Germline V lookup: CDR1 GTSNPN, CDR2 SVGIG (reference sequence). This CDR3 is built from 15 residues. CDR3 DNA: TGTGCCTGGAACGAGGGATACCCTAGCAATCAGCCCCAGCATTTT. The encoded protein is CAWNEGYPSNQPQHF.

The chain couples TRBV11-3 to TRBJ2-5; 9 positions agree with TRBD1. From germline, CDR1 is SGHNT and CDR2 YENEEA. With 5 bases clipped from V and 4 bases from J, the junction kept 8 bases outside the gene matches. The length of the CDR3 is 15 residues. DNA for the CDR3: TGTGCCAGCAGCGAGGGGGACAGGGATCGAGAGACCCAGTACTTC. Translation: CASSEGDRDRETQYF. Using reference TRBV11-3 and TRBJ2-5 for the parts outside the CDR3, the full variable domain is EAGVVQSPRYKIIEKKQPVAFWCNPISGHNTLYWYLQNLGQGPELLIRYENEEAVDDSQLPKDRFSAERLKGVDSTLKIQPAELGDSAVYLCASSEGDRDRETQYFGPGTRLLVL.

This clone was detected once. Here the CDR3 reads CASSSGDGAREAFF. For the CDR3, the DNA is TGTGCCAGCAGCTCTGGGGACGGGGCTCGGGAAGCTTTCTTT. This chain joins TRBV7-2 and TRBJ1-1; weak D call: TRBD1 (5 bases). The germline gives CDR1 SGHTA, CDR2 FQGNSA. The V end lost 4 bases, the J end lost 8 bases, and 17 bases lay between the germline ends. The CDR3 is 14 residues long.